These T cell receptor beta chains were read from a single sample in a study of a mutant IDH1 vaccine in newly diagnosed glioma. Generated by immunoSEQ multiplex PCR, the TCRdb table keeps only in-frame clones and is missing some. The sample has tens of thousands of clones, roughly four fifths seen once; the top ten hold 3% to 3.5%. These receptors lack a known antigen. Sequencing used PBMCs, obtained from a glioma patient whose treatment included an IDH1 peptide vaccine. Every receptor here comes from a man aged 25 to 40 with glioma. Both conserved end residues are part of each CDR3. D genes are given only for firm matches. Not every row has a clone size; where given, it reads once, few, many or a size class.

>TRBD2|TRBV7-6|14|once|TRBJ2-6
TGTGCCAGCACTAGCGGGGCTGGGGCCAACGTCCTGACTTTC
CASTSGAGANVLTF
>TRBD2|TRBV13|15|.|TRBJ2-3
TGTGCCAGCGGGAAGCGGGGGAGCTTCACAGATACGCAGTATTTT
CASGKRGSFTDTQYF
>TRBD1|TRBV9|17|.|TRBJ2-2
TGTGCCAGCAGTGGATCGGTGGACAGGGGGGCTGCCGGGGAGCTGTTTTTT
CASSGSVDRGAAGELFF
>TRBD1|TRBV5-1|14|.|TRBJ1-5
TGCGCCAGCAGCTTCCGACAGGGTTCCCAGCCCCAGCATTTT
CASSFRQGSQPQHF
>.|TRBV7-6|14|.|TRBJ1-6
TGTGCCAGCAGCTTAGGACACGCGAATTCACCCCTCCACTTT
CASSLGHANSPLHF
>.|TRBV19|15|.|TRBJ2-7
TGTGCCAGTAGTCCCAGACACTATCAGGGCGACGAGCAGTACTTC
CASSPRHYQGDEQYF
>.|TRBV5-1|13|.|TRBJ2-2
TGCGCCAGCAGCTTGCGTATAGTCGGGGAGCTGTTTTTT
CASSLRIVGELFF
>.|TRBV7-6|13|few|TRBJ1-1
TGTGCCAGCAGCTTGATCGGCAGGACTGAAGCTTTCTTT
CASSLIGRTEAFF
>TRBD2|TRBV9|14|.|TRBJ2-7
TGTGCCAGCAGCTTTCGGACTAGCGGGGACGAGCAGTACTTC
CASSFRTSGDEQYF
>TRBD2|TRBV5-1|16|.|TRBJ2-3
TGCGCCAGCAGCTCCCGACTAGCGGGGCTCACAGATACGCAGTATTTT
CASSSRLAGLTDTQYF
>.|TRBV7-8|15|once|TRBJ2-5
TGTGCCAGCAGCTCCCCAAACGGAAACCAAGAGACCCAGTACTTC
CASSSPNGNQETQYF
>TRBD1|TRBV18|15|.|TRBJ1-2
TGTGCCAGCTCACCACCGGGACAGGGTAACTATGGCTACACCTTC
CASSPPGQGNYGYTF
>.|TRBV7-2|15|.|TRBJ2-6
TGTGCCAGCAGCTTAGCTCTCCTGGTGGCCAACGTCCTGACTTTC
CASSLALLVANVLTF
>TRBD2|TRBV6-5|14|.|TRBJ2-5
TGTGCCAGCAGTCGTCTGCCGGGGGGGCAGACCCAGTACTTC
CASSRLPGGQTQYF
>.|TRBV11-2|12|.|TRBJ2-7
TGTGCCAGCAGCTTAGATCGCTACGAGCAGTACTTC
CASSLDRYEQYF
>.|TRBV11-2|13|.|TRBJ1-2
TGTGCCAGCAGCTCGGTCCGCAACTATGGCTACACCTTC
CASSSVRNYGYTF
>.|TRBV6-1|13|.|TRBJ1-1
TGTGCCAGCAGTTATTCTCAAGACACTGAAGCTTTCTTT
CASSYSQDTEAFF
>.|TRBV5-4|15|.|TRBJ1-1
TGTGCCAGCAGCCCTCCGGGGGGGAAGAACACTGAAGCTTTCTTT
CASSPPGGKNTEAFF